A selection of T cell receptor beta chains follows, all from one sample in a study of blood T cells in healthy people across ages. TCRdb redid the calling of the 5' RACE reads with MiXCR, one entry per CDR3 protein. The sample holds some 1.4 million distinct CDR3 sequences, roughly 45% seen once. Sequencing was performed on blood. These receptors all stem from a woman younger than 30 in good health. Both conserved end residues are part of each CDR3. The order of the fields is V gene, J gene, D gene, clone size, CDR3 protein, CDR3 DNA. D genes are given only for firm matches. Rows give clone size only sometimes, using once, few, many, or a class for an expanded clone.

TRBV6-6	TRBJ2-5	TRBD2	few	CASGSLAGKETQYF	TGTGCCAGCGGGTCGCTAGCGGGGAAAGAGACCCAGTACTTC
TRBV20-1	TRBJ2-3	TRBD1	few	CSARGLGTGARDTQYF	TGCAGTGCTAGAGGCCTAGGGACAGGGGCCAGGGATACGCAGTATTTT
TRBV2	TRBJ2-7	-	-	CASSEGGNPSYEQYF	TGTGCCAGCAGTGAAGGAGGGAACCCCTCCTACGAGCAGTACTTC
TRBV14	TRBJ2-1	TRBD2	-	CASSQEWRAGGNEQFF	TGTGCCAGCAGTCAAGAATGGCGAGCGGGAGGGAATGAGCAGTTCTTC
TRBV28	TRBJ2-3	-	-	CASSVWNTGTDTQYF	TGTGCCAGCAGTGTCTGGAATACGGGCACAGATACGCAGTATTTT
TRBV27	TRBJ1-2	-	few	CASSFLRINYGYTF	TGTGCCAGCAGTTTCCTTCGCATAAACTATGGCTACACCTTC
TRBV2	TRBJ2-3	-	-	CASSVEGLAADTQYF	TGTGCCAGCAGTGTTGAGGGTTTGGCAGCAGATACGCAGTATTTT
TRBV9	TRBJ2-3	-	-	CASTIGSGADSDTQYF	TGTGCCAGCACCATTGGATCTGGCGCGGACTCAGATACGCAGTATTTT
TRBV5-1	TRBJ2-5	TRBD2	-	CASSSGGGGAKETQYF	TGCGCCAGCAGCTCCGGCGGCGGGGGGGCAAAGGAGACCCAGTACTTC
TRBV6-2/TRBV6-3	TRBJ2-5	-	-	CASSPLVSSERGETQYF	TGTGCCAGCAGCCCCCTCGTCTCTAGCGAGAGGGGAGAGACCCAGTACTTC
TRBV9	TRBJ2-3	TRBD2	-	CASSVESTRLAGVSDTQYF	TGTGCCAGCAGCGTAGAGTCCACCCGACTAGCGGGGGTCTCAGATACGCAGTATTTT
TRBV7-8	TRBJ2-7	-	-	CASKKGLSEDSYEQYF	TGTGCCAGCAAAAAGGGCTTGTCGGAAGATTCCTACGAGCAGTACTTC
TRBV6-1	TRBJ1-2	-	-	CASGAWNGYTF	TGTGCCAGCGGCGCATGGAATGGCTACACCTTC
TRBV12-3/TRBV12-4	TRBJ1-1	-	-	CASRGTSTEAFF	TGTGCCAGCAGGGGGACGTCGACTGAAGCTTTCTTT
TRBV6-2/TRBV6-3	TRBJ1-2	TRBD1	few	CASSPGQVGGYTF	TGTGCCAGCAGCCCCGGACAGGTTGGAGGCTACACCTTC
TRBV3-1	TRBJ1-4	-	few	CASSQVLGNSGKLFF	TGTGCCAGCAGCCAAGTTCTGGGTAATAGCGGAAAACTGTTTTTT
TRBV2	TRBJ1-1	-	few	CASSPTAVVYTEAFF	TGTGCCAGCAGTCCGACAGCGGTCGTTTACACTGAAGCTTTCTTT
TRBV4-1	TRBJ2-5	-	-	CASSQGGAGNGETQYF	TGCGCCAGCAGCCAAGGGGGGGCAGGTAACGGGGAGACCCAGTACTTC
TRBV24-1	TRBJ2-5	-	once	CATLETQYF	TGTGCCACCCTAGAGACCCAGTACTTC
TRBV28	TRBJ1-1	-	-	CASSLYQGPLNTEAFF	TGTGCCAGCAGTTTATATCAGGGACCCTTGAACACTGAAGCTTTCTTT
TRBV6-5	TRBJ2-7	-	few	CASTLQGPGEYF	TGTGCCAGCACACTACAGGGCCCCGGGGAGTACTTC
TRBV20-1	TRBJ1-1	-	-	CSAEGLDRNTEAFF	TGCAGTGCTGAGGGCCTCGACAGGAACACTGAAGCTTTCTTT
TRBV20-1	TRBJ2-1	-	-	CSPLGSYNEQFF	TGCAGTCCCCTGGGCTCCTACAATGAGCAGTTCTTC
TRBV11-2	TRBJ2-7	-	-	CASRLTPMVEQYF	TGTGCCAGCAGATTGACTCCTATGGTCGAGCAGTACTTC
TRBV28	TRBJ2-1	-	few	CASSFISSLRGYNEQFF	TGTGCCAGCAGTTTTATTTCGTCTCTGCGGGGATACAATGAGCAGTTCTTC
TRBV7-2	TRBJ2-7	TRBD2	few	CASSPRLANAYEQYF	TGTGCCAGCAGCCCCAGACTAGCCAACGCCTACGAGCAGTACTTC
TRBV9	TRBJ2-5	-	few	CASSVGLGVETQYF	TGTGCCAGCAGCGTTGGCTTAGGGGTAGAGACCCAGTACTTC
TRBV20-1	TRBJ2-3	-	few	CSARDPRAIPPDTQYF	TGCAGTGCTAGAGACCCCCGCGCCATCCCCCCAGATACGCAGTATTTT
TRBV7-9	TRBJ2-7	TRBD1	-	CASSTGTASDEQYF	TGTGCCAGCAGCACCGGGACAGCGAGCGACGAGCAGTACTTC
TRBV12-3/TRBV12-4	TRBJ1-2	-	-	CVSSLGGRGSYGYTF	TGTGTCAGCAGTTTGGGAGGGAGGGGAAGCTATGGCTACACCTTC
TRBV10-3	TRBJ2-1	TRBD2	few	CAISGDSGSRSYNEQFF	TGTGCCATCAGTGGGGATAGCGGGAGCCGATCCTACAATGAGCAGTTCTTC
TRBV12-3/TRBV12-4	TRBJ2-7	-	few	CASSWGLIGGGYEQYF	TGTGCCAGCAGTTGGGGACTAATAGGGGGGGGTTACGAGCAGTACTTC
TRBV20-1	TRBJ1-5	-	once	CSASGVNQPQHF	TGCAGTGCCAGCGGTGTGAATCAGCCCCAACATTTT
TRBV5-1	TRBJ2-1	TRBD2	-	CASSPSGYNNEQFF	TGCGCCAGCAGCCCTAGCGGGTATAACAATGAGCAGTTCTTC
TRBV28	TRBJ2-5	-	-	CASSFVQKYQETQYF	TGTGCCAGCAGTTTCGTGCAGAAGTACCAAGAGACCCAGTACTTC
TRBV4-1	TRBJ2-7	TRBD2	-	CASSQDGLAGSYEQYF	TGCGCCAGCAGCCAAGACGGACTAGCGGGGTCCTACGAGCAGTACTTC
TRBV15	TRBJ2-3	-	few	CATSRGGGDTDTQYF	TGTGCCACCAGCAGAGGAGGAGGGGATACTGATACGCAGTATTTT
TRBV7-2	TRBJ2-1	-	few	CASQRGGSYNEQFF	TGTGCCAGCCAACGGGGTGGCTCCTACAATGAGCAGTTCTTC
TRBV19	TRBJ2-1	-	-	CASHASSYNEQFF	TGTGCCAGTCATGCTAGCAGCTACAATGAGCAGTTCTTC
TRBV10-3	TRBJ2-7	TRBD1	few	CAISGPGTGRDEQYF	TGTGCCATCAGTGGACCCGGGACAGGGAGGGACGAGCAGTACTTC
TRBV7-9	TRBJ1-2	-	-	CASSLVFGGDGYTF	TGTGCCAGCAGCTTAGTTTTTGGGGGTGATGGCTACACCTTC
TRBV20-1	TRBJ1-1	TRBD1	-	CSVSEDRAAEAFF	TGCAGTGTGTCCGAGGACAGGGCTGCTGAAGCTTTCTTT